This T cell receptor beta chain was sequenced during a study of T-cell memory formation after mild COVID-19. Study results and caveats: Still unconfirmed is whether the second-wave clones peaking on day 37 recognized SARS-CoV-2.

As to this clonotype: Its antigen is unknown.

In TCRdb, the 5' RACE reads were re-called with MiXCR into one record per CDR3 protein. The table has about 560,000 distinct CDR3 sequences, around 15% seen once; the top ten hold about 8.6%. Sequences were obtained from PBMCs or a T cell subset sorted from them (not recorded which). The source of this sequence is an adult woman who had mild COVID-19 (a few samples of this study predate the infection). Cell type and time point are not known.

The DNA of the CDR3 is TGTGCCGTTGCCCGGGGTGAGAGTTACAATGAGCAGTTCTTC. Its translation is CAVARGESYNEQFF. J is TRBJ2-1 and V is TRBV27; a weak D match, TRBD2 (5 bases). This CDR3 has 14 amino acids. Germline lookup yields CDR1 MNHEY and CDR2 SMNVEV (reference sequence). Trimming removed 11 bases at V and 4 bases at J, with 18 bases between.